The clone carrying this T cell receptor (beta chain) appeared once. These data come from a study of cytomegalovirus exposure and HLA in healthy donors. The CDR3 consists of 15 residues. Germline V CDR1 and CDR2: MGHDK, SYGVNS. V shed 5 bases and J shed 4 bases, with 16 bases lying between them. Researchers ran the PCR with 60 Vbeta and 13 Jbeta primers. Sequencing was performed with immunoSEQ multiplex PCR; in TCRdb, only in-frame clones are kept and a portion is missing. The table has some 80,000 clones, under 80% seen once. Healthy bone marrow donors supplied every sample. This chain links TRBV25-1 with TRBJ2-3, with D perhaps matching TRBD2 (5 bases). Material for sequencing was PBMCs. This sequence was found in a man between 18 and 35 years old in good health and CMV-seropositive. The CDR3 here is CASSYRASRSDTQYF. CDR3 nucleotides: TGTGCCAGCAGTTATCGGGCTAGCAGGTCAGATACGCAGTATTTT.